This T cell receptor beta chain was profiled in a study of control samples from healthy donors and cancer patients. This clone was detected only once. V was cut by 0 bases and J by 5 bases, with 13 bases left in between. The CDR3 is made up of 16 amino acids. Germline CDR1 is KGHSH and CDR2 is LQKENI. This table comes from immunoSEQ multiplex PCR, and its TCRdb copy is limited to in-frame clones, with some not included. This sample has some 120,000 clones, with about 95% found just once. The receptor comes from a man younger than 40 in good health. The rearrangement links TRBV18 to TRBJ2-2; possibly TRBD1 or TRBD2 for D (5 bases each). Sequencing was performed on blood. The CDR3 reads CASSPPPREGTGELFF. In DNA form, the CDR3 reads TGTGCCAGCTCACCACCGCCGAGAGAGGGGACCGGGGAGCTGTTTTTT.